Included here is one TCR beta chain sequence, with context. This sample stems from a study of cytomegalovirus exposure and HLA in healthy donors. PCR used 60 Vbeta primers and 13 Jbeta primers. Clones were read by immunoSEQ multiplex PCR, and TCRdb kept only the in-frame ones, dropping some. The repertoire includes approximately 110,000 clones, under 80% of them detected once, and over 7.5% sits in the top ten. All the people who gave samples were healthy bone marrow donors. The sequence came from a middle-aged woman in good health and CMV-seropositive. Source material: PBMCs.

CDR3 loop: CASSLSGGRYEQYF. The CDR3 DNA sequence: TGTGCCAGCAGCTTATCAGGGGGGCGGTACGAGCAGTACTTC. The rearrangement uses TRBV7-9 and TRBJ2-7; D may be TRBD1 (7 bases). Trimming pared 2 bases from V and 4 bases from J, leaving 12 bases between. Germline loops: CDR1 SEHNR, CDR2 FQNEAQ (reference sequence). The length of the CDR3 is 14 residues.